The 22 T cell receptor beta chains reported below all come from one sample, sequenced in a study of CD8 T cells in ankylosing spondylitis. TCRdb passed the 5' RACE reads through MiXCR, listing each CDR3 protein once. The sample has 200,000 to 300,000 distinct CDR3 sequences, 20% to 30% seen once. The sequenced sample was blood, either unsorted or a sorted T cell fraction (not recorded which). These receptors were collected from a male donor with ankylosing spondylitis or in good health (not recorded which).

The chain joins TRBV4-2 to TRBJ2-5, with 9 bases that match TRBD2. The V and J ends lost 4 bases and 2 bases, in that order; junction bases with no gene match: 5. This CDR3 has 15 residues. Per the germline V gene, CDR1 is LGHNA and CDR2 is YNFKEQ. The DNA for the CDR3 is TGTGCCAGCAGCCCGAGCGGGGGGTCTCAAGAGACCCAGTACTTC. As protein: CASSPSGGSQETQYF.

As to this clonotype: This clone may be a read error of a much larger clone one base away. The chain carries TRBV10-3 and TRBJ2-4; possibly TRBD2 for D (5 bases). Per germline, CDR1 ENHRY and CDR2 SYGVKD. The CDR3 runs to 14 residues. The chain's CDR3 is CANSSPSGRNIQYF. The CDR3 DNA reads TGTGCCAACAGTTCTCCGTCTGGGAGAAACATTCAGTACTTC.

This chain links TRBV20-1 with TRBJ1-5, with 10 positions matching TRBD1. Germline V gene sequence: CDR1 DFQATT, CDR2 SNEGSKA (reference sequence). The V and J ends lost 3 bases and 4 bases, in that order; junction bases with no gene match: 3. The CDR3 consists of 14 residues. CDR3 residues: CSARGQGWNQPQHF. In DNA, the CDR3 is TGCAGTGCTAGGGGACAGGGGTGGAATCAGCCCCAGCATTTT.

The rearrangement uses TRBV7-8 and TRBJ2-5, with D unclear. CDR1 and CDR2 from the germline V gene are SGHVS and FQNEAQ. Between the trimmed V and J ends, which lost 1 base and 9 bases, there was a span of 15 bases. CDR3 length: 14 amino acids. The CDR3 region is CASSLGPGVGAQYF. The CDR3 DNA sequence: TGTGCCAGCAGCTTAGGGCCGGGTGTAGGTGCCCAGTACTTC. The full variable domain, with the rest looked up from reference TRBV7-8 and TRBJ2-5, is GAGVSQSPRYKVAKRGQDVALRCDPISGHVSLFWYQQALGQGPEFLTYFQNEAQLDKSGLPSDRFFAERPEGSVSTLKIQRTQQEDSAVYLCASSLGPGVGAQYFGPGTRLLVL.

The genes are TRBV15 and TRBJ2-1, with D perhaps being TRBD1 or TRBD2 (5 bases each). The CDR3 sequence is 15 residues long. Germline CDR1 reads LNHNV; CDR2 reads YYDKDF (reference sequence). The germline V and J ends were trimmed by 5 bases and 4 bases, with 15 bases remaining between them. CDR3 in amino acids: CATSYGGTVYNEQFF. CDR3 nucleotides: TGTGCCACCAGCTATGGTGGGACGGTATACAATGAGCAGTTCTTC.

The sample holds a few counts of this clonotype. DNA of the CDR3: TGTGCCAGTATCCGGGGTCCGGGGATGGCCACTGAAGCTTTCTTT. Translating it yields CASIRGPGMATEAFF. The gene calls are TRBV19 and TRBJ1-1; D uncertain. Per germline, CDR1 LNHDA and CDR2 SQIVND (reference sequence). The CDR3 covers 15 residues. V lost 7 bases and J 4 bases, leaving 19 bases between the germline ends.

This clonotype was seen a few times. The rearrangement links TRBV6-1 to TRBJ2-6; perhaps D is TRBD1 or TRBD2 (7 bases each). The CDR3 spans 15 residues. V lost 7 bases to trimming and J lost 2 bases, with 12 bases between them. Germline CDR1 MNHNS, CDR2 SASEGT. The CDR3 DNA reads TGTGCCAGCAATCCAGGGGGGGCTGGGGCCAACGTCCTGACTTTC. This translates into CASNPGGAGANVLTF.

This clonotype was seen more than once but under ten times. The genes are TRBV20-1 and TRBJ2-7, with D perhaps matching TRBD1 (5 bases). This CDR3 is built from 11 residues. Trimming cost V 1 base and J 5 bases, with 6 bases left between them. Germline V gene sequence: CDR1 DFQATT, CDR2 SNEGSKA (reference sequence). In DNA, the CDR3 is TGCAGTGCTAGAGTAGGGGACGAGCAGTACTTC. Encoded protein: CSARVGDEQYF.

V usage is TRBV10-3 and J usage is TRBJ2-1; 11 nucleotides line up with TRBD2. V lost 4 bases and J lost 10; bases outside the gene matches: 9. Germline assignment: CDR1 ENHRY and CDR2 SYGVKD. There are 15 residues in the CDR3. The CDR3 bases are TGTGCCATCAGTGTGTCTAGCGGGGGGCCAGTAGAGCAGTTCTTC. The encoded protein is CAISVSSGGPVEQFF.

This clonotype was recorded a few times. The rearrangement uses TRBV20-1 and TRBJ2-3, with D possibly matching TRBD2 (5 bases). The germline V gene has CDR1 DFQATT and CDR2 SNEGSKA (reference sequence). Trimming removed 3 bases from V and 6 bases from J, with 16 bases in between. The CDR3 covers 14 residues. The CDR3 DNA follows: TGCAGTGCTAGTGGACTCAAAGCGAGGGATACGCAGTATTTT. Residues: CSASGLKARDTQYF.

This sequence joins TRBV12-3 or TRBV12-4 and TRBJ2-3; D not resolved. The CDR3 is made up of 12 amino acids. Trimming cost V 5 bases and J 1 base, with 4 bases left between them. CDR3 DNA: TGTGCCAGCAGTCCAGGCACAGATACGCAGTATTTT. Amino acids: CASSPGTDTQYF.

This clonotype was detected ten times or more. This chain links TRBV20-1 with TRBJ2-7, with D possibly TRBD1 on 6 matching bases. V lost 0 bases and J lost 5, with 17 bases in between. The CDR3 runs to 15 residues. From germline, CDR1 is DFQATT and CDR2 SNEGSKA (reference sequence). The CDR3 DNA is TGCAGTGCTAGAGATCGGGACAAACAACCCCACGAGCAGTACTTC. Translated, it gives CSARDRDKQPHEQYF.

This chain connects TRBV4-1 to TRBJ2-5; the D is unclear. Between the trimmed V and J ends, which lost 1 base and 5 bases, there was a span of 8 bases. CDR3 size: 13 residues. Germline values: CDR1 MGHRA, CDR2 YSYEKL. The CDR3 sequence: CASSQVAAETQYF. In nucleotides, the CDR3 is TGCGCCAGCAGCCAAGTAGCCGCTGAGACCCAGTACTTC.

This chain uses TRBV3-1 with TRBJ2-5; D is unresolved. This CDR3 comprises 15 residues. The germline CDR1 and CDR2 sequences are LGHDT and YNNKEL (reference sequence). The V gene lost 2 bases and the J gene lost 5 bases, with 15 bases spanning the gap. DNA for the CDR3: TGTGCCAGCAGCCAAAGTCTCGCTTGGAGTGAGACCCAGTACTTC. Its translation is CASSQSLAWSETQYF.

The rearrangement joins TRBV7-6 to TRBJ2-7; a weak D match, TRBD2 (7 bases). Germline lookup yields CDR1 SGHVS and CDR2 FNYEAQ. The CDR3 is 15 residues long. Trimming removed 1 base at V and 2 bases at J, with 12 bases between. CDR3 region: CASSLEQGLTYEQYF. The CDR3 DNA reads TGTGCCAGCAGCTTAGAACAGGGACTAACCTACGAGCAGTACTTC.

The chain couples TRBV2 to TRBJ2-2; D is unclear. The CDR3 length is 11 residues. The V end was cut by 2 bases, the J end by 5 bases, with 0 bases between. Germline V CDR1 and CDR2: SNHLY, FYNNEI. The DNA for the CDR3 is TGTGCCAGCAGTGAAACCGGGGAGCTGTTTTTT. Its protein is CASSETGELFF.

This clonotype was detected ten times or more. This chain uses TRBV10-3 with TRBJ2-3; 8 nucleotides match TRBD2. V shed 4 bases, J shed 1 base, and the junction held 7 bases outside the gene matches. This CDR3 has 16 amino acids. Looked up from germline, CDR1 is ENHRY and CDR2 is SYGVKD. In DNA form, the CDR3 reads TGTGCCATCAGTGCAGGTAGCGGGGTAGGCACAGATACGCAGTATTTT. Translation: CAISAGSGVGTDTQYF.

This rearrangement joins TRBV12-3 or TRBV12-4 to TRBJ2-7; possible D gene TRBD1, 5 bases. Trimming left V 5 bases short and J 9 bases short, with 11 bases between. This CDR3 has 11 amino acids. The CDR3, as DNA: TGTGCCAGCAGTCCTGGACAAGGGCAGTACTTC. Amino acids: CASSPGQGQYF.

This clonotype was seen only a few times. The chain couples TRBV20-1 to TRBJ2-3, with D unresolved. The CDR3 length is 14 residues. Germline V gene sequence: CDR1 DFQATT, CDR2 SNEGSKA (reference sequence). The germline V and J ends were trimmed by 4 bases and 1 base, with 12 bases remaining between them. This CDR3 is CSAIFRTRTDTQYF. CDR3 bases: TGCAGTGCTATCTTCAGAACCCGCACAGATACGCAGTATTTT.

This clonotype was recorded a few times. The V call is TRBV12-3 or TRBV12-4, the J call TRBJ2-5; D is ambiguous. V shed 3 bases and J shed 5 bases, with 7 bases lying between them. This CDR3 has 12 residues. CDR3 loop: CASSFFGETQYF. The DNA for the CDR3 is TGTGCCAGCAGTTTTTTCGGGGAGACCCAGTACTTC.

In DNA form, the CDR3 reads TGTGCCAGCAGTTTAAGGTCCCCAGGACTAGCGGGGATTTCCTACAATGAGCAGTTCTTC. The encoded protein is CASSLRSPGLAGISYNEQFF. This rearrangement joins TRBV27 to TRBJ2-1, with 12 nucleotides matching TRBD2. The CDR3 runs 20 residues. The germline CDR1 and CDR2 sequences are MNHEY and SMNVEV (reference sequence). Trimming took 2 bases from V and 1 from J; bases not matched to a gene: 12.

The chain joins TRBV10-3 to TRBJ2-6; 8 positions match TRBD1. The V and J ends lost 5 bases and 0 bases, in that order; junction bases with no gene match: 6. The CDR3 runs 17 residues. Germline assignment: CDR1 ENHRY and CDR2 SYGVKD. The CDR3 region has the DNA TGTGCCATCAGTCGACAGGGGAAGAGCTCTGGGGCCAACGTCCTGACTTTC. Its translation: CAISRQGKSSGANVLTF.